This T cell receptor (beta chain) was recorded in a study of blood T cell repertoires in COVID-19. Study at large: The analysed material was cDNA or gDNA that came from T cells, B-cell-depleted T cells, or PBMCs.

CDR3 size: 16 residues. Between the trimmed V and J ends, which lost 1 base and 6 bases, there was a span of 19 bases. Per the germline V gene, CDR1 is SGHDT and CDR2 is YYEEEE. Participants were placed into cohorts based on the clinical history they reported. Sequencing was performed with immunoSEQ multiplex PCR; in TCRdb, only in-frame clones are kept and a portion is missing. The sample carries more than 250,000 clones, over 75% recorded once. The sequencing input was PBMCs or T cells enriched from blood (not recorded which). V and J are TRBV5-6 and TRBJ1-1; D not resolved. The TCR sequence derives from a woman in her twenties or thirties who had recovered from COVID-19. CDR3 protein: CASSLFGRSDGSEAFF. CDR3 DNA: TGTGCCAGCAGCTTGTTCGGGAGGTCTGACGGGTCTGAAGCTTTCTTT.